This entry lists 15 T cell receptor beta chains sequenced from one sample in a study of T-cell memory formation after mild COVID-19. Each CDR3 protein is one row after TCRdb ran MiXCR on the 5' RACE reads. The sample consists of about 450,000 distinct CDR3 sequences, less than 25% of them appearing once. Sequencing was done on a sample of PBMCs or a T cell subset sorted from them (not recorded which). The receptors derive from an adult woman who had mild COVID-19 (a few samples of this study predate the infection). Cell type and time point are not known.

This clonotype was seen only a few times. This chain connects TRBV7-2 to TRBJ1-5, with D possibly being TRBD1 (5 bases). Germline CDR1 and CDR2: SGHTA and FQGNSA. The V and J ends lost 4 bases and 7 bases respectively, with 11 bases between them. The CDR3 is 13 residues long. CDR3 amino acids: CASSSRWGQPQHF. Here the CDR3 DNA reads TGTGCCAGCAGCTCCAGGTGGGGGCAGCCCCAGCATTTT.

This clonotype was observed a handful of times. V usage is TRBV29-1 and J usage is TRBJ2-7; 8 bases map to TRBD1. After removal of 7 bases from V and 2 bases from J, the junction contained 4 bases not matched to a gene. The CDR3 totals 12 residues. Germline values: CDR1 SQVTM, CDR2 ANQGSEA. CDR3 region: CSGTGRTYEQYF. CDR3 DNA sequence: TGCAGCGGGACAGGGAGAACCTACGAGCAGTACTTC.

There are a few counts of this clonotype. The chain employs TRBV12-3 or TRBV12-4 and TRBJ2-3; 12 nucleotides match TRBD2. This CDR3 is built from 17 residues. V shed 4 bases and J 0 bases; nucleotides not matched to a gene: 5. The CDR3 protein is CASSSRLAGASTDTQYF. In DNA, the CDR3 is TGTGCCAGCAGTTCGAGACTAGCGGGAGCCAGCACAGATACGCAGTATTTT.

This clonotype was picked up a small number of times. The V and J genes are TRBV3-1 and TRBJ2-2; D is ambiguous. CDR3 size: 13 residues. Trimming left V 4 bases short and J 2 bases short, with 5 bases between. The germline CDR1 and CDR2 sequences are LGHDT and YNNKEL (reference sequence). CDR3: CASSRVNTGELFF. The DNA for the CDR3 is TGTGCCAGCAGCCGCGTTAACACCGGGGAGCTGTTTTTT.

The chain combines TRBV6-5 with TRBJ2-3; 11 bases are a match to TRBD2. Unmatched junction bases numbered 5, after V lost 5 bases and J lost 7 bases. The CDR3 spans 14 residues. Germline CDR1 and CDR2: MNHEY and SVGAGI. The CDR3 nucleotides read TGTGCCAGCAGTGAACGACTAGCGGGGAATACGCAGTATTTT. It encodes CASSERLAGNTQYF.

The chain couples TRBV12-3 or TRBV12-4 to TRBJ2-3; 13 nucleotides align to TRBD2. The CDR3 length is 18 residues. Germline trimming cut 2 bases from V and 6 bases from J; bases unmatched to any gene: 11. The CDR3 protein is CASSLRTSGRSRRDTQYF. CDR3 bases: TGTGCCAGCAGTTTAAGGACTAGCGGGAGAAGTAGGAGGGATACGCAGTATTTT.

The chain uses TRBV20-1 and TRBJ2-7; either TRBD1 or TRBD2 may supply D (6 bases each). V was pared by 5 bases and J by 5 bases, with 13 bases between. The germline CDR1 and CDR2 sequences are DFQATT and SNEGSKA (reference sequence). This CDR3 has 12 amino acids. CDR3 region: CSASLGGDEQYF. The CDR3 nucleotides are TGCAGTGCTTCGCTCGGGGGCGACGAGCAGTACTTC.

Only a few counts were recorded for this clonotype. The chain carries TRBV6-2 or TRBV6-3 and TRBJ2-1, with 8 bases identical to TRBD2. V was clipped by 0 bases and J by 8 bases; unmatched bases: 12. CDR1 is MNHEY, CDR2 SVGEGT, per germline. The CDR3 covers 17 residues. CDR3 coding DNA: TGTGCCAGCAGTTACTCGTTCAGCGGGAGTTCCCGGTATGAGCAGTTCTTC. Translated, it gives CASSYSFSGSSRYEQFF.

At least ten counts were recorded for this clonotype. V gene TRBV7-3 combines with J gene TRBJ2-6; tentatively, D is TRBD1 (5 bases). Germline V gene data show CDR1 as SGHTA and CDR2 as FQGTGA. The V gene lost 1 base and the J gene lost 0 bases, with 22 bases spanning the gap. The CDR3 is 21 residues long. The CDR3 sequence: CASSLNGLGAGFGSGANVLTF. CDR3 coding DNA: TGTGCCAGCAGCTTAAACGGGCTAGGGGCAGGGTTTGGCTCTGGGGCCAACGTCCTGACTTTC.

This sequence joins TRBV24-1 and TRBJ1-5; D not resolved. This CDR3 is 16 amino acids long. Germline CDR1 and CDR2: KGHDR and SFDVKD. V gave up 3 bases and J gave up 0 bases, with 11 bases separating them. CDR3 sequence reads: CATSDASLNSNQPQHF. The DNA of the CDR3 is TGTGCCACCAGTGATGCCTCATTGAATAGCAATCAGCCCCAGCATTTT.

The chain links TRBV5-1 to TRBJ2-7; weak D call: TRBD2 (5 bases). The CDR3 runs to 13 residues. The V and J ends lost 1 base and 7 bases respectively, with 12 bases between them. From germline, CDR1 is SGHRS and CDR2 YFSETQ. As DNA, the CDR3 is TGCGCCAGCAGCTTGTTGGATTCGGGGGAGCAGTACTTC. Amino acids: CASSLLDSGEQYF.

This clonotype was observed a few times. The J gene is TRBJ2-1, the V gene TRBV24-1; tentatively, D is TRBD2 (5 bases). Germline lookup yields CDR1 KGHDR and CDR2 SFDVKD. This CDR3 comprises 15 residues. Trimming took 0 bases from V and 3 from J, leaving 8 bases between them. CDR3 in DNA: TGTGCCACCAGTGATTTGCCGAGCGGCTACAATGAGCAGTTCTTC. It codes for CATSDLPSGYNEQFF.

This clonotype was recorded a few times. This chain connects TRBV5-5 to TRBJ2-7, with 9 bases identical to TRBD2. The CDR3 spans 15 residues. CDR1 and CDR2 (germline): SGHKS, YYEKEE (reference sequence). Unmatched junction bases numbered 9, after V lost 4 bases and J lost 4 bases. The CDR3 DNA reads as TGTGCCAGCAGCCCCGGGACTAGCATCAGTTACGAGCAGTACTTC. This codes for CASSPGTSISYEQYF.

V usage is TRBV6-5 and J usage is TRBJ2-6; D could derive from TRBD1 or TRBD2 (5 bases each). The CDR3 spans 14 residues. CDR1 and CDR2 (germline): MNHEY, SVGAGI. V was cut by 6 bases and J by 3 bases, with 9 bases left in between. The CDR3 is CASRSGSGANVLTF. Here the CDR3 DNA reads TGTGCCAGCAGGTCAGGGAGTGGGGCCAACGTCCTGACTTTC.

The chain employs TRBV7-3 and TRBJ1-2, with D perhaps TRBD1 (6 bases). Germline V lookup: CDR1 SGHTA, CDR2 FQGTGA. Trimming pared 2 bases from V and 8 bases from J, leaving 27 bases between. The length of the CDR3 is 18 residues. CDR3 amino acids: CASSLEGGQPKRRGGYTF. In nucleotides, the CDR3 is TGTGCCAGCAGCTTAGAGGGTGGACAGCCGAAAAGGCGGGGGGGCTACACCTTC.